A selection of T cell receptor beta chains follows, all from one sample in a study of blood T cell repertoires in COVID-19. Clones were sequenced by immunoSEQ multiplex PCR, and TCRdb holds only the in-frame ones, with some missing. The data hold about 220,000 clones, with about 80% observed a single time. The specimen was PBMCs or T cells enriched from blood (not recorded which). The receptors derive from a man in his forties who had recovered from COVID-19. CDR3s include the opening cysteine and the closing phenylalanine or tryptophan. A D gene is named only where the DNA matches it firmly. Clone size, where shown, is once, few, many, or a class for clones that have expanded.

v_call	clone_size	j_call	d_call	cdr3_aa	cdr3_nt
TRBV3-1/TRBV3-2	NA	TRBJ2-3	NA	CASSWRGTDTQYF	TGTGCCAGCAGCTGGAGAGGCACAGATACGCAGTATTTT
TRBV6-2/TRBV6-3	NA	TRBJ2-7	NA	CASSYSITGSYEQYF	TGTGCCAGCAGTTACTCGATCACCGGCTCCTACGAGCAGTACTTC
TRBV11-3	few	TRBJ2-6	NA	CASSLELTAHASSGANVLTF	TGTGCCAGCAGCTTAGAGTTGACAGCGCACGCAAGCTCTGGGGCCAACGTCCTGACTTTC
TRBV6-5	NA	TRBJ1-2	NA	CASSYSAGDYGYTF	TGTGCCAGCAGTTACTCGGCAGGGGATTATGGCTACACCTTC
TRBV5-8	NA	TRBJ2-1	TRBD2	CASSLTGWGGYNEQFF	TGTGCCAGCAGCTTGACAGGCTGGGGGGGTTACAATGAGCAGTTCTTC
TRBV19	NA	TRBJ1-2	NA	CASSIPDRDGYTF	TGTGCCAGTAGTATCCCGGACAGAGATGGCTACACCTTC
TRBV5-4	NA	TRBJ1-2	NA	CASRYDQANYGYTF	TGTGCCAGCAGGTACGACCAGGCGAACTATGGCTACACCTTC
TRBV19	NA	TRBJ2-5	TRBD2	CASTPTGTSGFAAQYF	TGTGCCAGTACGCCCACCGGGACTAGCGGTTTTGCGGCCCAGTACTTC
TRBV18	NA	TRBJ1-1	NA	CASSQGRGGDTEAFF	TGTGCCAGCTCACAGGGTAGAGGGGGAGACACTGAAGCTTTCTTT
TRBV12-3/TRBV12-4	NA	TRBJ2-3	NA	CASRGEVGDTQYF	TGTGCCAGCAGGGGGGAGGTGGGAGATACGCAGTATTTT
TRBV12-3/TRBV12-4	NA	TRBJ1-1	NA	CASSFGEETEAFF	TGTGCCAGCAGTTTCGGGGAGGAAACTGAAGCTTTCTTT
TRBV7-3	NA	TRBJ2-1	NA	CASSRLVGNEQFF	TGTGCCAGCAGTCGGCTAGTGGGTAATGAGCAGTTCTTC
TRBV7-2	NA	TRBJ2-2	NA	CASRAEGAGELFF	TGTGCCAGCAGAGCAGAGGGGGCCGGGGAGCTGTTTTTT
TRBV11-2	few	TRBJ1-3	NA	CASSPTGGAGNTIYF	TGTGCCAGCAGCCCAACAGGAGGGGCTGGAAACACCATATATTTT
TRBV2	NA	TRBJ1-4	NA	CASSELTRDEKLFF	TGTGCCAGCAGTGAACTGACAAGAGATGAAAAACTGTTTTTT